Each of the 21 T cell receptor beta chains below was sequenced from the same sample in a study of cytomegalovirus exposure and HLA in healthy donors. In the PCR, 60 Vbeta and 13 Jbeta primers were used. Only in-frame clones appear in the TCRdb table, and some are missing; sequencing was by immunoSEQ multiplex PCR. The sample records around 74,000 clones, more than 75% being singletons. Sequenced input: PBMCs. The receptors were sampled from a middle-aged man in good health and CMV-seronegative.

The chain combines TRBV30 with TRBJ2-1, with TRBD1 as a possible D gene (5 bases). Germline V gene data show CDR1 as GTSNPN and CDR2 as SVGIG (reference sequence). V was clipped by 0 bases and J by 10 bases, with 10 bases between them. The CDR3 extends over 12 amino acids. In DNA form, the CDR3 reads TGTGCCTGGAGTGTAGGGGTGGTCGAGCAGTTCTTC. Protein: CAWSVGVVEQFF.

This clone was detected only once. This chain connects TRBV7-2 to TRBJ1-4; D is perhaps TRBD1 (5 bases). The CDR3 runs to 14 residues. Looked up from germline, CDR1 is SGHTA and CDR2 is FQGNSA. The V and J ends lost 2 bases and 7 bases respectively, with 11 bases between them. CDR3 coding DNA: TGTGCCAGCAGCTTACAGGGATACGGTGAAAAACTGTTTTTT. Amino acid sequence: CASSLQGYGEKLFF.

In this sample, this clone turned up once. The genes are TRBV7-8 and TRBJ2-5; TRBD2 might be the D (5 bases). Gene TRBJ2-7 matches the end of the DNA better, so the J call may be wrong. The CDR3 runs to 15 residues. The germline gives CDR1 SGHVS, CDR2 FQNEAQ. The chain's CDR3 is CASSLGRRGSYEQYF. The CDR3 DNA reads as TGTGCCAGCAGCTTAGGGCGCCGGGGTTCCTACGAGCAGTACTTC.

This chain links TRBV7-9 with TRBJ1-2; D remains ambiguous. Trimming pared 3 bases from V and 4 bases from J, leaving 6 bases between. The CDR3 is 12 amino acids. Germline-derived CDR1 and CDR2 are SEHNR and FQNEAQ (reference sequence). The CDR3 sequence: CASSFGGYGYTF. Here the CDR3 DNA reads TGTGCCAGCAGCTTCGGCGGCTATGGCTACACCTTC.

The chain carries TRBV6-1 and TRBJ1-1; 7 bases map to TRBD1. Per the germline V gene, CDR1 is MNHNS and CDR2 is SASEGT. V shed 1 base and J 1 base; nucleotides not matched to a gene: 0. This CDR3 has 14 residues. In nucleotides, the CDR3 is TGTGCCAGCAGTGAAGACAGGGGGAACACTGAAGCTTTCTTT. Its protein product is CASSEDRGNTEAFF.

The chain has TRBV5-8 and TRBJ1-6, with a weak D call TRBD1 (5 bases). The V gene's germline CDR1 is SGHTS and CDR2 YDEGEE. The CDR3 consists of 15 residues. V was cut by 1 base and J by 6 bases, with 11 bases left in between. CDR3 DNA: TGTGCCAGCAGCTTGTGGAGGGGATTTAATTCACCCCTCCACTTT. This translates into CASSLWRGFNSPLHF.

The CDR3 protein is CASSRGQGGRLSQPQHF. CDR3 coding DNA: TGTGCCAGCAGCCGGGGACAGGGGGGTCGGTTATCTCAGCCCCAGCATTTT. V is TRBV7-6 and J is TRBJ1-5; TRBD1 aligns across 11 bases. The V gene's germline CDR1 is SGHVS and CDR2 FNYEAQ. This CDR3 is 17 amino acids long. V lost 5 bases to trimming and J lost 6 bases; unmatched junction nucleotides: 12.

CDR3 nucleotide sequence: TGCAGCGTTCGGGGGGCCGGGTACAATGAGCAGTTCTTC. This encodes CSVRGAGYNEQFF. The chain uses TRBV29-1 and TRBJ2-1, with a possible D match to TRBD2 (7 bases). The germline V gene has CDR1 SQVTM and CDR2 ANQGSEA. Between the trimmed V and J ends, which lost 5 bases and 4 bases, there was a span of 12 bases. The length of the CDR3 is 13 residues.

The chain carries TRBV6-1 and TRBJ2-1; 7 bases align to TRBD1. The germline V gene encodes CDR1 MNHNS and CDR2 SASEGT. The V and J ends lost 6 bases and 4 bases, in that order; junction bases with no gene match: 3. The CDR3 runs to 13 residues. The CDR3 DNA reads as TGTGCCAGCAGCGGACAGGTATACAATGAGCAGTTCTTC. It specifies CASSGQVYNEQFF.

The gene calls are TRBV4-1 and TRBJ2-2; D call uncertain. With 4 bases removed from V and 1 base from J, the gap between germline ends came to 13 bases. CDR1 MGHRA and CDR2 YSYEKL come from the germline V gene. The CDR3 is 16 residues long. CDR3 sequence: CASSPVKAGNTGELFF. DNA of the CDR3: TGCGCCAGCAGCCCCGTAAAGGCAGGGAACACCGGGGAGCTGTTTTTT.

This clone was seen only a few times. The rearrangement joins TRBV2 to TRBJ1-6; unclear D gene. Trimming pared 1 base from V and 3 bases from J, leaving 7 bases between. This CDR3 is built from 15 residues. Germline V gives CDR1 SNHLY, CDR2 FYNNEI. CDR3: CASSEGTVYNSPLHF. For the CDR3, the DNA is TGTGCCAGCAGTGAAGGTACAGTCTATAATTCACCCCTCCACTTT.

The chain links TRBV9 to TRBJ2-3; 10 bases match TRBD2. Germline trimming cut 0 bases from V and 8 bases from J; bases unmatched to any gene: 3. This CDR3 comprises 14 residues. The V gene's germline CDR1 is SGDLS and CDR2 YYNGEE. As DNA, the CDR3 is TGTGCCAGCAGCGTAGCGAGCGGGGGGGGTACGCAGTATTTT. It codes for CASSVASGGGTQYF.

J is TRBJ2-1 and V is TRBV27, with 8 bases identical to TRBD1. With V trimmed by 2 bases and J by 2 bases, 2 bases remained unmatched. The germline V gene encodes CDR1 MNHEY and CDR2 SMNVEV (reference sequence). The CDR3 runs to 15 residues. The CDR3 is CASSLGTGPYNEQFF. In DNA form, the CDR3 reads TGTGCCAGCAGTTTAGGGACAGGACCCTACAATGAGCAGTTCTTC.

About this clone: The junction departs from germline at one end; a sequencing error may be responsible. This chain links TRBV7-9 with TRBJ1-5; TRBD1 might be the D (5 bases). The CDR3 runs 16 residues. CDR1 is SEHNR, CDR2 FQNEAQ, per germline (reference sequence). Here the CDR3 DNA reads TGTTCCAGCAGCTTAGGGTCCCCGGGACTAAATCAGCCCCAGCATTTT. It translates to CSSSLGSPGLNQPQHF.

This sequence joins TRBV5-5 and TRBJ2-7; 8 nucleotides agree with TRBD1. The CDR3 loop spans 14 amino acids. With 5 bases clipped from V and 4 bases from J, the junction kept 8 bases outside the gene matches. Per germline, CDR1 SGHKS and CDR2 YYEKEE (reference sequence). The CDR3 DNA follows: TGTGCCAGCAGGGCCGGGACAGGTTTTTACGAGCAGTACTTC. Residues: CASRAGTGFYEQYF.

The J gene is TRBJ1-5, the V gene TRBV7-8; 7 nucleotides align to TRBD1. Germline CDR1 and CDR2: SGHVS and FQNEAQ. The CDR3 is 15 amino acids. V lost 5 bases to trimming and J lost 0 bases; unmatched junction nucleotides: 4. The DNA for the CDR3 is TGTGCCAGCAGCCGGGGACAGCTTAGCAATCAGCCCCAGCATTTT. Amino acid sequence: CASSRGQLSNQPQHF. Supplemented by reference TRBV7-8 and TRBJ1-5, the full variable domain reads GAGVSQSPRYKVAKRGQDVALRCDPISGHVSLFWYQQALGQGPEFLTYFQNEAQLDKSGLPSDRFFAERPEGSVSTLKIQRTQQEDSAVYLCASSRGQLSNQPQHFGDGTRLSIL.

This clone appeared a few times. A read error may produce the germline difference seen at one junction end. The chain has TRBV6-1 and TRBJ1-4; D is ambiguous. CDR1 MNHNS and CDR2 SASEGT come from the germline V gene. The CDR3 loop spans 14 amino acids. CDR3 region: CASGEGGTNEKLFF. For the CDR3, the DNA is TGTGCCAGCGGTGAGGGAGGAACTAATGAAAAACTGTTTTTT.

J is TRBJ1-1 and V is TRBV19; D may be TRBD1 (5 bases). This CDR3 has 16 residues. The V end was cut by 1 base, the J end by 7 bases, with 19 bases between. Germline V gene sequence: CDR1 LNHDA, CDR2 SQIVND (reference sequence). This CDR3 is CASSIVSTGQGNEAFF. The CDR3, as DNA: TGTGCCAGTAGTATAGTTTCTACAGGCCAGGGCAATGAAGCTTTCTTT.

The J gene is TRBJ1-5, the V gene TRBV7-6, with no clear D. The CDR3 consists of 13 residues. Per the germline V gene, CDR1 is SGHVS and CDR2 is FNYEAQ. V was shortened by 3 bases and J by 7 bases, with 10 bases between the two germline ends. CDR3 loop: CASSFTLQQPQHF. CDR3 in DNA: TGTGCCAGCAGCTTCACCTTGCAGCAGCCCCAGCATTTT.

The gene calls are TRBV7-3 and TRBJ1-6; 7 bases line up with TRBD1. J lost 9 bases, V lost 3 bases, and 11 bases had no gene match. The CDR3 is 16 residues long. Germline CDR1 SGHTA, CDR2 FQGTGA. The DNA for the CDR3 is TGTGCCAGCAGCTTTCGTGCCGACAGGGATTCTTCACCCCTCCACTTT. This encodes CASSFRADRDSSPLHF.

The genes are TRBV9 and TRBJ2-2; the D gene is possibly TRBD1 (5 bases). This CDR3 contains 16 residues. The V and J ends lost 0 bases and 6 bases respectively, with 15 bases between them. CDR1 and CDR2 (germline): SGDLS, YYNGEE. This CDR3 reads CASSVGVTVGAGELFF. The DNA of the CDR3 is TGTGCCAGCAGCGTAGGGGTGACAGTTGGCGCCGGGGAGCTGTTTTTT. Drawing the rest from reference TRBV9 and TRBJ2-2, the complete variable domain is DSGVTQTPKHLITATGQRVTLRCSPRSGDLSVYWYQQSLDQGLQFLIQYYNGEERAKGNILERFSAQQFPDLHSELNLSSLELGDSALYFCASSVGVTVGAGELFFGEGSRLTVL.